This TCR beta chain is drawn from a study of blood T cell repertoires in COVID-19. The wider study: COVID-19 samples, acute and convalescent, were from the United States, Italy and Spain.

Those enrolled, adults aged roughly 18 to 89 years, came from about two dozen US areas. For recovered donors of Cohort 3, there were two negative PCRs, clearance, or symptom resolution. Original data processing: Amplifying reference gene primers gave estimates of nucleated cell counts. Assay used: immunoSEQ multiplex PCR; TCRdb lists only in-frame clones, some missing. V, J and clone size are those of that table, while D and trimming were read from the DNA. The sample records 350,000 to 450,000 clones, about 90% being singletons. CDR3 length equals 12 residues. Sequenced sample: PBMCs or T cells enriched from blood (not recorded which). This sequence originates from a woman aged 25 to 45 who had recovered from COVID-19. The rearrangement uses TRBV21-1 and TRBJ1-2; the table's TRBD1 call for D was not verified on the DNA. TRBV21-1 constitutes a pseudogene. The CDR3 sequence is CASTYSGNGYTF. The CDR3 bases are TGTGCCAGCACCTATTCAGGGAATGGCTACACCTTC.